This T cell receptor (beta chain) is from a study of blood T cells in healthy people across ages. Primers used in a second PCR of roughly 7 to 12 cycles were a sample-barcoded 5' primer and a J-beta primer mix. MiXCR was run by TCRdb on the 5' RACE reads, yielding one entry per CDR3 protein. The sample records over 500,000 distinct CDR3 sequences, approximately 26% being singletons. At least 5 micrograms of total RNA were extracted per sample. V lost 6 bases and J 6 bases, leaving 24 bases between the germline ends. Germline CDR1 is SGHRS and CDR2 is YFSETQ. The CDR3 is 16 amino acids. Notes on the study in general: A greater number of naive CD4+ cells and higher diversity distinguished long-lived donors from aged donors.

As to this clonotype: Its target is not known.

These same data were also listed under a study on T cells of mothers and their children. That study adds: The yield was over 8 million TCR beta CDR3 reads from each mother and about 3.2 million from each child. Unrelated pairs and related pairs have their TCR recombination output shaped similarly by thymic selection.

The V and J genes are TRBV5-1 and TRBJ1-1; D might be TRBD1 (5 bases). The sample comprised blood. This clonotype was obtained from a boy aged 2 to 9 in good health. The CDR3 nucleotides read TGCGCCAGCAAACCCAGGGACCTTGAGGTCTACGCTGAAGCTTTCTTT. Translated: CASKPRDLEVYAEAFF. The entire variable domain, with the rest obtained from reference TRBV5-1 and TRBJ1-1, is as follows: KAGVTQTPRYLIKTRGQQVTLSCSPISGHRSVSWYQQTPGQGLQFLFEYFSETQRNKGNFPGRFSGRQFSNSRSEMNVSTLELGDSALYLCASKPRDLEVYAEAFFGQGTRLTVV.